This T cell receptor beta chain was identified during a study of persistence of HIV-infected CD4 T cells. The stimulus was lysate of CMV-infected fibroblasts, around 11 ug/mL. Sorted nonresponding memory CD4+ T cells were CD40L-negative, CD69-negative, CD45RO-high. CD8+ T cells were removed from PBMCs prior to stimulation. Findings and caveats of the study: Compared with CD3/CD28-stimulated cells, CMV- and Gag-responding cells showed lower TCRbeta richness. Degenerate expanded CDR3beta sequences were enriched among CMV- and Gag-responding cells.

Regarding this clone: Its cognate antigen is unknown.

V was trimmed by 3 bases and J by 4 bases, leaving 13 bases between them. In germline, CDR1 is LNHDA, CDR2 SQIVND (reference sequence). The CDR3 consists of 14 residues. The immunoSEQ assay was version 4, run in survey mode. Clones were read by immunoSEQ multiplex PCR, and TCRdb kept only the in-frame ones, dropping some. The table includes 46,000 or so clones, about 80% detected once. The V call is TRBV19, the J call TRBJ2-7, with a tentative D call TRBD2 (6 bases). The material sequenced was CD4+ T cells sorted from PBMCs after approximately 19-hour stimulation, taken from a patient who received antiretroviral therapy. The receptor's source is an adult man with HIV who was CMV-seropositive. CDR3 coding DNA: TGTGCCAGTAGTATTGGTCGGGACTCTTACGAGCAGTACTTC. Protein sequence: CASSIGRDSYEQYF.